The source of this TCR beta chain is a study of blood T cells in healthy people across ages. PCR was performed a second time for 7 to 11 cycles using a sample-barcoded 5' primer and a J-beta primer mix. TCRdb fed the 5' RACE reads into MiXCR, producing one record per CDR3 protein. The data show about 640,000 distinct CDR3 sequences, approximately 30% seen once. Sequences were obtained from blood. This receptor was identified in an elderly woman in good health.

The CDR3 sequence: CSVAGQGNNQPQHF. In nucleotides, the CDR3 is TGCAGCGTTGCCGGACAGGGCAATAATCAGCCCCAGCATTTT. This rearrangement joins TRBV29-1 to TRBJ1-5; 8 bases map to TRBD1. The CDR3 is 14 amino acids. Germline CDR1 and CDR2: SQVTM and ANQGSEA. Trimming at V came to 4 bases and at J to 4 bases, leaving 6 bases not matched to a gene.